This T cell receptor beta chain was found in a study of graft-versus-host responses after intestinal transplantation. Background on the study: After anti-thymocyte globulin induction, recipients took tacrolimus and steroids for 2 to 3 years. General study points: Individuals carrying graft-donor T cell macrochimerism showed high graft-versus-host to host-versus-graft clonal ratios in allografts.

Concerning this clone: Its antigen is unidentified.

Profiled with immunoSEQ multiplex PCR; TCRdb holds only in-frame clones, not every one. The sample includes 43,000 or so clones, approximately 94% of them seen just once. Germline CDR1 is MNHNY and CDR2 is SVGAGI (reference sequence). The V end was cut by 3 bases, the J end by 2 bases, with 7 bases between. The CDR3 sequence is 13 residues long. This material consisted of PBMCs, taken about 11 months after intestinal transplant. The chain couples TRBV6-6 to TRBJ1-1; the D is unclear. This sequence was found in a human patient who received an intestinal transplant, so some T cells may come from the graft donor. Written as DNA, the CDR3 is TGTGCCAGCAGTTATCGCGGAAACACTGAAGCTTTCTTT. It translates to CASSYRGNTEAFF.